This TCR beta chain was captured in a study of blood T cell repertoires in COVID-19. Study-wide context: Material from acute and convalescent COVID-19 was sourced from the United States, Italy and Spain. PBMCs, B-cell-depleted T cells, or T cells provided the cDNA or gDNA that made up the material.

The CDR3 extends over 15 amino acids. Germline values: CDR1 SGHAT, CDR2 FQNNGV. The ends lost 0 bases at V and 2 bases at J; junction bases unmatched: 4. In the source study's methods: Cell counts per sample came from amplifying reference gene primers. Only in-frame clones appear in the TCRdb table, and some are missing; sequencing was by immunoSEQ multiplex PCR. From that table come the V and J calls and clone size; the DNA was used to work out D and trimming. This table has around 100,000 clones, roughly 84% appearing once. Sequencing used peripheral blood. The chain links TRBV11-2 to TRBJ2-7, with TRBD1 identical over 7 bases. The receptor was isolated from a human donor in a cohort sampled during active COVID-19. The CDR3 sequence: CASSLETGQPYEQYF. DNA of the CDR3: TGTGCCAGCAGCTTAGAAACGGGACAGCCCTACGAGCAGTACTTC.